This T cell receptor (beta chain) was recorded in a study of CD8 T cell repertoires and HIV-1 epitope variants. Findings of the study overall: Six of nine antigen-specific clonotypes appeared cross-reactive to autologous or escape variants.

This CDR3 contains 11 residues. Profiling relied on immunoSEQ multiplex PCR, and the TCRdb table lists in-frame clones only, not all of them. The sample contains about 5,600 clones, around 66% of which appear only once. This clone was picked up one time. Its target is not known. The TCR comes from a male donor with HIV. The rearrangement links TRBV21-1 to TRBJ2-1. TRBV21-1 is tagged as a pseudogene. The sample consisted of cultured CD8+ T cells derived from PBMCs. CDR3: CASSRHREQFF. CDR3 nucleotide sequence: TGTGCCAGCAGCAGGCATAGAGAGCAGTTCTTC.